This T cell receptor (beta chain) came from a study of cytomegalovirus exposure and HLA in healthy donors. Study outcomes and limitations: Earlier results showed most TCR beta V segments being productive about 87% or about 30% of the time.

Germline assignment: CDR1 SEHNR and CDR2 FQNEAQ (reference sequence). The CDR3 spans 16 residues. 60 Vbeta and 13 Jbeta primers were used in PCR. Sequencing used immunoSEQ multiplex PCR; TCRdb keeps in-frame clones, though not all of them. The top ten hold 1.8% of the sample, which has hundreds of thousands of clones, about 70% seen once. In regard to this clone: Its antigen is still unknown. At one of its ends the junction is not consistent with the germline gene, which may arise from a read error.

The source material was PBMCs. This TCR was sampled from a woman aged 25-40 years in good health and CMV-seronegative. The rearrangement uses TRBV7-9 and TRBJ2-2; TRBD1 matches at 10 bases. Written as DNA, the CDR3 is TGTTCCAGCAGCTTCCCCGGGACAGGGGATACCGGGGAGCTGTTTTTT. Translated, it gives CSSSFPGTGDTGELFF.